The T cell receptor beta chain under discussion was sequenced for a study of cytomegalovirus exposure and HLA in healthy donors. PCR employed 60 Vbeta and 13 Jbeta primers. Some clones are missing from TCRdb's copy, which holds only in-frame ones; the method was immunoSEQ multiplex PCR. The table includes some 180,000 clones, 79% detected once. Note on this clone: Its antigen is not identified.

Regarding the study as a whole: A link between a missense DCLRE1C variant and TCR beta V- and J-gene trimming emerged from a later analysis. It was only CMV serostatus that was available as immune exposure information. Later on, an analysis tied under 20,000 TCR beta sequences to HLA alleles at 0.05 false discovery rate. Sequencing probably produced one cluster of sequence variants that were highly shared.

Sequencing input: PBMCs. This receptor was taken from a woman in her twenties or thirties in good health and CMV-seropositive.

The DNA of the CDR3 is TGTGCCATCAGTAGGACAGGGGCGAACAATCAGCCCCAGCATTTT. It encodes CAISRTGANNQPQHF. The J gene is TRBJ1-5, the V gene TRBV10-3, with 9 bases that match TRBD1. Germline assignment: CDR1 ENHRY and CDR2 SYGVKD. Unmatched junction bases numbered 5, after V lost 5 bases and J lost 3 bases. The CDR3 runs to 15 residues.